This T cell receptor (beta chain) was sequenced in a study of CD8 T cells in ankylosing spondylitis. Study findings and constraints: Roughly eight highly homologous variants made up a TCR beta motif, and this motif appeared characteristic of ankylosing spondylitis blood. Existing reports had already noted some motif variants in reactive arthritis synovial fluid and blood. Reportedly, matched ankylosing spondylitis synovial fluid was significantly enriched for disease-linked clones. Disease-linked clones, CD8+, were relatively rare in peripheral blood.

The CDR3 loop spans 15 amino acids. Trimming cost V 5 bases and J 5 bases, with 16 bases left between them. Germline lookup yields CDR1 MNHEY and CDR2 SMNVEV (reference sequence). Quantitative 5'-RACE was performed with molecular barcodes, and it yielded the TCR beta libraries. TCRdb processed the 5' RACE reads anew with MiXCR; each CDR3 protein has one entry. The sample shows hundreds of thousands of distinct CDR3 sequences, roughly 17% of them seen only once. A word on this clonotype: Its target is unknown.

The origin of this receptor is a male donor with ankylosing spondylitis. Sequenced material: blood, either unsorted or a sorted T cell fraction (not recorded which). The chain carries TRBV27 and TRBJ2-1; D is perhaps TRBD2 (6 bases). CDR3 protein: CASSRQGSGHNEQFF. The CDR3 DNA reads as TGTGCCAGCAGTCGTCAGGGTAGCGGCCACAATGAGCAGTTCTTC.